This T cell receptor (beta chain) was sequenced for a study of OX40 agonist ivuxolimab in advanced cancers. Study details: Patient treatment consisted of intravenous ivuxolimab administration every 2 weeks at 0.01 to 10 mg/kg. Whole-study results and caveats: CD8+ T cells (on average) carried more expanded clones than CD4+ T cells. At 0.1 to 3.0 mg/kg, clonal expansion of CD4+ and CD8+ blood T cells had occurred by week 6.

CDR1 is MNHEY, CDR2 SVGAGI, per germline. The ends were cut back, 6 bases at V and 5 bases at J, with 14 bases in the middle. The CDR3 is made up of 14 amino acids. The assay was immunoSEQ multiplex PCR, and TCRdb's table has in-frame clones only and misses some. The sample has some 80,000 clones, approximately 90% seen once; the top ten hold over 6.5%. Notes on this clone: Its antigen is as yet unknown.

At cycle 4 day 1, cycle 7 day 1, and baseline, blood was sampled. Specimen: CD4+ or CD8+ T cells sorted from blood, collected in a trial of the OX40 agonist ivuxolimab. The source is an adult with an advanced solid tumor such as melanoma, head and neck, liver or kidney cancer. The rearrangement joins TRBV6-5 to TRBJ2-1, with D maybe TRBD2 (6 bases). The CDR3 loop reads CASRPRDLDNEQFF. DNA for the CDR3: TGTGCCAGCAGGCCCCGGGACTTAGACAATGAGCAGTTCTTC.